This T cell receptor (beta chain) was captured in a study of T cells after yellow fever vaccination. Overall study findings and caveats: Clonotypes that responded to the vaccine were almost all undetectable in sorted memory subsets on day 0. Post-booster repertoires again held most primary-vaccination clones (roughly 95% CD4, 75% to 90% CD8).

This clonotype was seen ten or more times. Germline V gives CDR1 MDHEN, CDR2 SYDVKM. Trimming took 3 bases from V and 4 from J; bases not matched to a gene: 8. The CDR3 consists of 15 residues. MiXCR, run by TCRdb on the 5' RACE reads, gives a single entry per CDR3 protein. The sample lists under 40,000 distinct CDR3 sequences; about 6.6% were seen once. This TCR was sampled from a man between 18 and 35 years old who received the YFV17D yellow fever vaccine. This rearrangement joins TRBV28 to TRBJ2-5; TRBD2 agrees at 7 bases. The material sequenced was PBMCs, either bulk or a sorted T-cell subset (CD4+, CD8+, memory, or dextramer-sorted; not recorded which), taken on the day of the first yellow fever vaccination. CDR3 amino acids: CASSFPSGTIETQYF. CDR3 DNA: TGTGCCAGCAGTTTCCCCTCTGGGACTATAGAGACCCAGTACTTC.